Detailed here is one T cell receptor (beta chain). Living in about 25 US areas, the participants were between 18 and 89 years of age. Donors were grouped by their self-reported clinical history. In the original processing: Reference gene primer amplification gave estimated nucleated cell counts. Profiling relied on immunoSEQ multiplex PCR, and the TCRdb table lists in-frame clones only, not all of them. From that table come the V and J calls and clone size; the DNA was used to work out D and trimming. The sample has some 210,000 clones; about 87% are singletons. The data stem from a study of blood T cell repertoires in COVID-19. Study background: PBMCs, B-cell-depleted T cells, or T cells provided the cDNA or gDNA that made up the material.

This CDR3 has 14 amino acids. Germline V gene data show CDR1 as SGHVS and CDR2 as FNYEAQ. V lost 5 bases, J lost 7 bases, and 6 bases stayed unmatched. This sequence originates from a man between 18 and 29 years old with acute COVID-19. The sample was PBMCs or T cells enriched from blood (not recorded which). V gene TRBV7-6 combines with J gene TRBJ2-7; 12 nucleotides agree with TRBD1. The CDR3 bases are TGTGCCAGCAGCCAGGGACAGGGGGCCGAAGAGCAGTACTTC. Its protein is CASSQGQGAEEQYF.